This record covers a single T cell receptor (beta chain). Its antigen is not known. This specimen belongs to a study of T cell responses to AZD1222 COVID-19 vaccine. Findings and caveats of the study: Without day 14 samples, only post-peak T cell repertoires were studied.

Using immunoSEQ multiplex PCR, the repertoire was profiled, and TCRdb retains in-frame clones only, with some absent. The repertoire holds some 170,000 clones, with 92% as singletons. The CDR3 runs to 16 residues. The V end lost 1 base, the J end lost 0 bases, and 7 bases lay between the germline ends. CDR1 SEHNR and CDR2 FQNEAQ come from the germline V gene (reference sequence). Sequencing used peripheral blood, obtained 28 days after the second AZD1222 dose. V gene TRBV7-9 combines with J gene TRBJ2-6, with D tentatively TRBD2 (5 bases). This TCR was recovered from an adult who received the AZD1222 COVID-19 vaccine. Written as DNA, the CDR3 is TGTGCCAGCAGCTTAGGACGGGACTCTGGGGCCAACGTCCTGACTTTC. This gives the protein CASSLGRDSGANVLTF.